This entry lists 9 T cell receptor beta chains sequenced from one sample in a study of cytomegalovirus exposure and HLA in healthy donors. PCR used 60 Vbeta primers and 13 Jbeta primers. The assay was immunoSEQ multiplex PCR, and TCRdb's table has in-frame clones only and misses some. The sample consists of roughly 140,000 clones, roughly 78% of them appearing once. Sequenced: PBMCs. These receptors originate from a man aged 50 to 59 in good health and CMV-seropositive.

The V gene is TRBV10-3, the J gene TRBJ2-7; TRBD1 aligns across 10 bases. Trimming at V came to 7 bases and at J to 4 bases, leaving 7 bases not matched to a gene. Looked up from germline, CDR1 is ENHRY and CDR2 is SYGVKD. CDR3 size: 14 residues. The CDR3 sequence is CAITATGGSYEQYF. The CDR3 DNA reads as TGTGCCATCACTGCGACAGGGGGCAGTTACGAGCAGTACTTC.

The chain recombines TRBV7-9 with TRBJ2-7; 7 bases match TRBD2. Looked up from germline, CDR1 is SEHNR and CDR2 is FQNEAQ (reference sequence). The CDR3 length is 17 residues. Trimming took 1 base from V and 7 from J; bases not matched to a gene: 16. The CDR3 loop is CASSLGVGAGALLEQYF. CDR3 in DNA: TGTGCCAGCAGCTTAGGGGTAGGCGCGGGAGCCCTACTGGAGCAGTACTTC.

The chain combines TRBV5-4 with TRBJ2-5, with TRBD2 as a possible D gene (5 bases). Gene TRBJ2-7 matches the end of the DNA better, so the J call may be wrong. The CDR3 has 12 amino acids. The germline V gene has CDR1 SGHNT and CDR2 YYREEE (reference sequence). CDR3 sequence: CASSHTGSEQYF. The CDR3 region has the DNA TGTGCCAGCAGCCACACGGGGAGCGAGCAGTACTTC.

This chain uses TRBV14 with TRBJ2-2, with 13 bases identical to TRBD2. V lost 7 bases and J lost 5; bases outside the gene matches: 7. The germline gives CDR1 SGHDN, CDR2 FVKESK. The CDR3 covers 16 residues. CDR3 in amino acids: CASTFGTSGNTGELFF. DNA for the CDR3: TGTGCCAGCACTTTTGGGACTAGCGGGAATACCGGGGAGCTGTTTTTT.

V gene TRBV13 combines with J gene TRBJ1-2, with TRBD1 matching over 7 bases. V gave up 5 bases and J gave up 2 bases; unmatched junction bases: 2. The CDR3 has 13 residues. Germline CDR1 PRHDT, CDR2 FYEKMQ (reference sequence). In nucleotides, the CDR3 is TGTGCCAGCAGCCAGGGACAGAACTATGGCTACACCTTC. Translation: CASSQGQNYGYTF.

This chain links TRBV7-9 with TRBJ2-3; a possible D gene is TRBD2 (6 bases). The CDR3 is 14 residues long. V was clipped by 5 bases and J by 2 bases, with 11 bases between them. Germline V lookup: CDR1 SEHNR, CDR2 FQNEAQ (reference sequence). This CDR3 reads CASSLRTITDTQYF. In nucleotides, the CDR3 is TGTGCCAGCAGCCTCCGGACTATCACAGATACGCAGTATTTT.

The genes are TRBV30 and TRBJ1-4, with D maybe TRBD1 (6 bases). CDR1 is GTSNPN, CDR2 SVGIG, per germline (reference sequence). V lost 0 bases and J lost 5, with 13 bases in between. CDR3 size: 15 residues. CDR3 coding DNA: TGTGCCTGGAGTGTAGGGGCAGGGGTAAATGAAAAACTGTTTTTT. Its protein product is CAWSVGAGVNEKLFF.

This clone showed up just once. The chain links TRBV2 to TRBJ2-7; 8 positions agree with TRBD1. This CDR3 contains 14 residues. CDR1 SNHLY and CDR2 FYNNEI come from the germline V gene. V lost 6 bases to trimming and J lost 3 bases; unmatched junction nucleotides: 7. The CDR3 is CASRSNRGIYEQYF. The CDR3 DNA reads TGTGCCAGCAGATCAAACAGGGGGATCTACGAGCAGTACTTC.

CDR3 loop: CAWSLGLAVKGEQYF. The CDR3, as DNA: TGTGCCTGGAGTTTAGGCTTAGCGGTTAAGGGCGAGCAGTACTTC. V is TRBV30 and J is TRBJ2-7; maybe TRBD2 (6 bases). Trimming pared 2 bases from V and 6 bases from J, leaving 20 bases between. The CDR3 runs to 15 residues. Germline-derived CDR1 and CDR2 are GTSNPN and SVGIG (reference sequence).